The 16 T cell receptor beta chains below come from one sample, sequenced in a study of T cells in Graves' hyperthyroidism and ophthalmopathy. Researchers took RNA transcripts and amplified the TCR beta CDR3 regions from them. The TCR CDR3 was amplified in a first-round RT-PCR using the HTBI primer set. TCRdb redid the calling of the multiplex PCR reads with MiXCR, one entry per CDR3 protein. The sample lists fewer than 850,000 distinct CDR3 sequences, roughly 17% occurring once. The sequencing sample was made of blood. The receptors were sampled from a man aged 45-65 years with Graves' hyperthyroidism.

In this sample, this clonotype turned up many times. The genes are TRBV7-6 and TRBJ2-7; 7 bases align to TRBD2. This CDR3 has 16 residues. The ends lost 2 bases at V and 3 bases at J; junction bases unmatched: 10. The germline gives CDR1 SGHVS, CDR2 FNYEAQ. The CDR3 region has the DNA TGTGCCAGCAGCTTAACCCCTAGCGGAGTTATCTACGAGCAGTACTTC. It is translated as CASSLTPSGVIYEQYF.

This clonotype was seen at least ten times. The chain is built from TRBV18 and TRBJ1-2; 11 bases match TRBD1. Per germline, CDR1 KGHSH and CDR2 LQKENI. V dropped 3 bases and J dropped 4; count of bases not matched to a gene: 4. This CDR3 has 15 amino acids. The CDR3 region is CASSPSGQGAYGYTF. The CDR3 DNA follows: TGTGCCAGCTCACCGTCAGGACAGGGGGCCTATGGCTACACCTTC.

This clonotype has at least ten counts. This rearrangement joins TRBV18 to TRBJ2-5; D might be TRBD2 (6 bases). The germline gives CDR1 KGHSH, CDR2 LQKENI. V was clipped by 8 bases and J by 2 bases, with 12 bases between them. The CDR3 is made up of 13 amino acids. CDR3 sequence reads: CASSPGTQETQYF. In DNA form, the CDR3 reads TGTGCCAGCAGCCCCGGGACTCAAGAGACCCAGTACTTC.

The chain joins TRBV19 to TRBJ2-5, with D possibly being TRBD2 (5 bases). This CDR3 has 16 residues. Germline V gives CDR1 LNHDA, CDR2 SQIVND (reference sequence). V shed 1 base and J shed 5 bases, with 17 bases lying between them. The CDR3 here is CASSIAGRTRWETQYF. The CDR3 DNA reads TGTGCCAGTAGTATAGCCGGCAGGACTCGGTGGGAGACCCAGTACTTC.

This clonotype has a handful of counts. This chain joins TRBV6-1 and TRBJ1-5; TRBD1 matches at 7 bases. Germline V lookup: CDR1 MNHNS, CDR2 SASEGT. The CDR3 has 16 residues. V shed 8 bases and J 1 base; nucleotides not matched to a gene: 11. CDR3 amino acids: CASLGTAISSNQPQHF. CDR3 bases: TGTGCCAGCCTCGGGACAGCGATTTCGAGCAATCAGCCCCAGCATTTT.

There are many counts of this clonotype. This chain uses TRBV28 with TRBJ1-5; D uncertain. Between the trimmed V and J ends, which lost 5 bases and 5 bases, there was a span of 16 bases. Germline assignment: CDR1 MDHEN and CDR2 SYDVKM. The CDR3 sequence is 15 residues long. Here the CDR3 DNA reads TGTGCCAGCAGTCCCCCGGGCAGAAGAGATCAGCCCCAGCATTTT. Amino acid sequence: CASSPPGRRDQPQHF.

This clonotype has more than one count but fewer than ten. The rearrangement links TRBV5-1 to TRBJ1-2; D is uncertain. CDR3 length: 13 amino acids. Looked up from germline, CDR1 is SGHRS and CDR2 is YFSETQ. The germline V and J ends were trimmed by 2 bases and 2 bases, with 7 bases remaining between them. Here the CDR3 DNA reads TGCGCCAGCAGCTTATCGTCCAACTATGGCTACACCTTC. Protein product: CASSLSSNYGYTF. Based on the CDR3 plus reference TRBV5-1 and TRBJ1-2, the full variable domain is KAGVTQTPRYLIKTRGQQVTLSCSPISGHRSVSWYQQTPGQGLQFLFEYFSETQRNKGNFPGRFSGRQFSNSRSEMNVSTLELGDSALYLCASSLSSNYGYTFGSGTRLTVV.

This clonotype was seen ten or more times. The genes are TRBV6-1 and TRBJ1-5, with 8 bases fitting TRBD1. The length of the CDR3 is 16 residues. With 4 bases clipped from V and 3 bases from J, the junction kept 8 bases outside the gene matches. Per the germline V gene, CDR1 is MNHNS and CDR2 is SASEGT. The chain's CDR3 is CASSGEDRAINQPQHF. Written as DNA, the CDR3 is TGTGCCAGCAGTGGGGAGGACAGGGCAATCAATCAGCCCCAGCATTTT.

This clonotype was counted many times. The rearrangement joins TRBV11-2 to TRBJ2-7; the D is unclear. Trimming removed 2 bases at V and 0 bases at J, with 5 bases between. This CDR3 region has 13 residues. Looked up from germline, CDR1 is SGHAT and CDR2 is FQNNGV. CDR3: CASSLIISYEQYF. CDR3 DNA sequence: TGTGCCAGCAGCTTAATTATCTCCTACGAGCAGTACTTC.

A note on this clonotype: It may be a read error: a sequence one base away is much more abundant. The chain uses TRBV5-1 and TRBJ1-6; the match to TRBD1 covers 10 bases. The CDR3 is 18 amino acids. Per germline, CDR1 SGHRS and CDR2 YFSETQ. CDR3 DNA: TGCGCCAGCAGCTTGCGAGGACAGGGGGGCTCCTGTAATTCACCCCTCCACTTT. It codes for CASSLRGQGGSCNSPLHF.

In this sample, this clonotype turned up many times. The CDR3 region has the DNA TGTGCCTGGAGGGTAAGGCTGACCATATATTTT. Its protein product is CAWRVRLTIYF. The chain joins TRBV30 to TRBJ1-3; D unresolved. CDR3 length: 11 residues. The V and J ends lost 3 bases and 10 bases respectively, with 10 bases between them. Per the germline V gene, CDR1 is GTSNPN and CDR2 is SVGIG (reference sequence).

Of note for this clonotype: This may come from a read error, since a much larger clone is one base off. The gene calls are TRBV27 and TRBJ1-5; D is ambiguous. The length of the CDR3 is 16 residues. Germline values: CDR1 MNHEY, CDR2 SMNVEV (reference sequence). V was shortened by 5 bases and J by 5 bases, with 19 bases between the two germline ends. For the CDR3, the DNA is TGTGCCAGCAGTCCGACCGGACGGCGAGTGGATCAGCCCCAGCATTTT. Protein sequence: CASSPTGRRVDQPQHF.

The table lists this clonotype with many counts. The rearrangement links TRBV2 to TRBJ1-5, with D maybe TRBD1 (5 bases). The germline V gene has CDR1 SNHLY and CDR2 FYNNEI. This CDR3 has 14 amino acids. V gave up 8 bases and J gave up 2 bases, with 13 bases separating them. CDR3 DNA: TGTGCCAGCTGGTCGGGGGTAGGCAATCAGCCCCAGCATTTT. It yields the protein CASWSGVGNQPQHF.

The chain combines TRBV12-3 or TRBV12-4 with TRBJ2-5, with TRBD1 identical over 10 bases. CDR3 length: 16 amino acids. With 4 bases clipped from V and 5 bases from J, the junction kept 10 bases outside the gene matches. CDR3 sequence (DNA): TGTGCCAGCAGTTCTCCATCCGGGACAGGGGTGGAGACCCAGTACTTC. It is translated as CASSSPSGTGVETQYF.

The V call is TRBV18, the J call TRBJ1-1; D is unclear. The CDR3 extends over 15 amino acids. Germline loops: CDR1 KGHSH, CDR2 LQKENI. Trimming shortened V by 3 bases and J by 4 bases, and 15 bases separated the two germline ends. The CDR3 reads CASSPPDRGITEAFF. The CDR3 DNA follows: TGTGCCAGCTCACCCCCTGATCGGGGAATCACTGAAGCTTTCTTT.

This clonotype was counted ten times or more. The rearrangement links TRBV20-1 to TRBJ2-7; maybe TRBD2 (6 bases). CDR3 length equals 15 residues. CDR1 is DFQATT, CDR2 SNEGSKA, per germline (reference sequence). CDR3 sequence: CSAPPGRWGTYEQYF. The CDR3 bases are TGCAGCGCACCCCCCGGGAGATGGGGCACCTACGAGCAGTACTTC.